This is a list of T cell receptor beta chains from one sample in a study of blood T cell repertoires in COVID-19. Method: immunoSEQ multiplex PCR; TCRdb's copy keeps in-frame clones and lacks some. Seen here are around 300,000 clones, about 85% observed once, and the top ten hold roughly 2%. The sample comprised peripheral blood. These receptors were collected from a man aged 18-30 years with active or convalescent COVID-19. Each CDR3 is given with its conserved first and last residue. The D gene is left open where the match is weak. Rows give clone size only sometimes, using once, few, many, or a class for an expanded clone.

d_call | j_call | v_call | clone_size | cdr3_nt | cdr3_aa
NA | TRBJ1-6 | TRBV19 | NA | TGTGCCAGTAGTCCCTCCTCGAATTCACCCCTCCACTTT | CASSPSSNSPLHF
NA | TRBJ2-1 | TRBV27 | NA | TGTGCCAGCAGCGACGGGAGCGTCTACAATGAGCAGTTCTTC | CASSDGSVYNEQFF
NA | TRBJ2-1 | TRBV15 | NA | TGTGCCACCAGCAGACTTAGAAGTGGAGACAATGAGCAGTTCTTC | CATSRLRSGDNEQFF
NA | TRBJ2-2 | TRBV24-1 | NA | TGTGCCACCAGCCTGGGGGGAAAATCCGGGGAGCTGTTTTTT | CATSLGGKSGELFF
NA | TRBJ1-6 | TRBV19 | once | TGTGCCAGTAGTATGGAGAGCACCTATAATTCACCCCTCCACTTT | CASSMESTYNSPLHF
NA | TRBJ1-4 | TRBV6-2/TRBV6-3 | NA | TGTGCCAGCAGTTACGGCCGCAGGGATGGGGAAAAACTGTTTTTT | CASSYGRRDGEKLFF
NA | TRBJ2-3 | TRBV27 | NA | TGTGCCAGCAGTCCAGATACAGGGTTTGAAGATACGCAGTATTTT | CASSPDTGFEDTQYF
NA | TRBJ2-7 | TRBV2 | NA | TGTGCCAGCAGACAGGTCTACGCCACTTACGAGCAGTACTTC | CASRQVYATYEQYF
NA | TRBJ2-1 | TRBV27 | NA | TGTGCCAGCAGTTTAGGCAGGGGCTACAATGAGCAGTTCTTC | CASSLGRGYNEQFF
NA | TRBJ2-2 | TRBV2 | NA | TGTGCCAGCAGTGAAGGTTGGGGCAGACAGTCCGGGGAGCTGTTTTTT | CASSEGWGRQSGELFF
TRBD2 | TRBJ2-1 | TRBV5-1 | NA | TGCGCCAGCACCCGGACTAGCGGGGGGGCAAATGAGCAGTTCTTC | CASTRTSGGANEQFF
TRBD2 | TRBJ2-5 | TRBV27 | once | TGTGCCAGCATGTTGTTAGCGGGGGGGTTAAAGACCCAGTACTTC | CASMLLAGGLKTQYF
TRBD2 | TRBJ2-2 | TRBV7-7 | NA | TGTGCCAGCAGCCCCCTAGCGGGGGGACTCACCGGGGAGCTGTTTTTT | CASSPLAGGLTGELFF
NA | TRBJ1-1 | TRBV11-2 | NA | TGTGCCAGCAGCTTTGAGTCAGGGAACACTGAAGCTTTCTTT | CASSFESGNTEAFF
NA | TRBJ2-1 | TRBV14 | NA | TGTGCCAGCAGCCTCGCCGGGACTCCCAACAATGAGCAGTTCTTC | CASSLAGTPNNEQFF
TRBD2 | TRBJ2-7 | TRBV6-2/TRBV6-3 | NA | TGTGCCAGCAGTTTCACCGGGACTAGCGACTACGAGCAGTACTTC | CASSFTGTSDYEQYF
TRBD2 | TRBJ2-1 | TRBV7-2 | NA | TGTGCCAGCATCCCGTTTAGCGGGGGGTACAATGAGCAGTTCTTC | CASIPFSGGYNEQFF
TRBD2 | TRBJ2-5 | TRBV2 | once | TGTGCCAGCAGTGAGACCGGACTAGCGAAAGAGACCCAGTACTTC | CASSETGLAKETQYF
NA | TRBJ1-2 | TRBV6-5 | NA | TGTGCCAGCAGGCCCGGGGACACTTTCTATGGCTACACCTTC | CASRPGDTFYGYTF
TRBD2 | TRBJ2-3 | TRBV5-5 | NA | TGTGCCAGCAGCCCAACCGGGACTAGAGTCTCAGATACGCAGTATTTT | CASSPTGTRVSDTQYF
TRBD2 | TRBJ2-1 | TRBV19 | NA | TGTGCCAGTAGTAAGGGGGGAGCGGGAGGTTACAATGAGCAGTTCTTC | CASSKGGAGGYNEQFF
NA | TRBJ2-2 | TRBV7-8 | NA | TGTGCCAGCAGCTTATCTACGGCCCGGAGGGGCAACACCGGGGAGCTGTTTTTT | CASSLSTARRGNTGELFF
NA | TRBJ1-5 | TRBV6-5 | few | TGTGCCAGCAGTCGGACATCTTTGAATCAGCCCCAGCATTTT | CASSRTSLNQPQHF
NA | TRBJ1-6 | TRBV7-9 | NA | TGTGCCAGCAGCAAAGGAGCCTATAATTCACCCCTCCACTTT | CASSKGAYNSPLHF
NA | TRBJ2-7 | TRBV7-9 | NA | TGTGCCAGCAGCTTATCGGAGGGCTACGAGCAGTACTTC | CASSLSEGYEQYF
TRBD2 | TRBJ2-7 | TRBV5-1 | NA | TGCGCCAGCAGCTTCTCTAGCGGGACCTACGAGCAGTACTTC | CASSFSSGTYEQYF
TRBD1 | TRBJ1-5 | TRBV7-2 | NA | TGTGCCAGCAGCTCCGACAGGGGAAATCAGCCCCAGCATTTT | CASSSDRGNQPQHF
NA | TRBJ2-1 | TRBV29-1 | NA | TGCAGCGGGCAGGGGCAGCCCCAGCGCTCCTACAATGAGCAGTTCTTC | CSGQGQPQRSYNEQFF
NA | TRBJ2-1 | TRBV18 | NA | TGTGCCAGCTCATCTTCCCGGGACTCAGGTCCGTACAATGAGCAGTTCTTC | CASSSSRDSGPYNEQFF
TRBD1 | TRBJ2-5 | TRBV5-1 | once | TGCGCCAGCAGCCAGGACAGGGGGAGGTACCAAGAGACCCAGTACTTC | CASSQDRGRYQETQYF
TRBD2 | TRBJ2-7 | TRBV5-1 | NA | TGCGCCAGCAGCTTGTGGCCTAGCGGTGGATACGAGCAGTACTTC | CASSLWPSGGYEQYF
NA | TRBJ1-1 | TRBV5-1 | NA | TGCGCCAGCAGCTTGAGGCCAGGGTTTACTGAAGCTTTCTTT | CASSLRPGFTEAFF
TRBD1 | TRBJ2-2 | TRBV27 | NA | TGTGCCAGCAGTCCCACAGGGGGCGGACCCGGGGAGCTGTTTTTT | CASSPTGGGPGELFF
TRBD1 | TRBJ1-2 | TRBV7-9 | NA | TGTGCCAGCAGCCCACCGGGACAGGGGCTTACAGGGATTGATGGCTACACCTTC | CASSPPGQGLTGIDGYTF
TRBD1 | TRBJ2-7 | TRBV10-3 | NA | TGTGCCATCAGTCGGACAGGCACCTACGAGCAGTACTTC | CAISRTGTYEQYF
NA | TRBJ1-3 | TRBV4-3 | NA | TGCGCCAGCAGCCAAGACGGCCCACAACTACCTGGAAACACCATATATTTT | CASSQDGPQLPGNTIYF
TRBD1 | TRBJ2-7 | TRBV9 | few | TGTGCCAGCAGCGTAGGGACAGGGATCTCCTACGAGCAGTACTTC | CASSVGTGISYEQYF
NA | TRBJ2-1 | TRBV7-2 | NA | TGTGCCAGCAGCTTGCCAGGCGGGTGGAATGAGCAGTTCTTC | CASSLPGGWNEQFF
TRBD1 | TRBJ2-7 | TRBV28 | NA | TGTGCCAGCAGTCCTCGGGGACAGGGGGCGAGAAACTACGAGCAGTACTTC | CASSPRGQGARNYEQYF
NA | TRBJ2-7 | TRBV4-3 | NA | TGCGCCAGCAGCCAAGAGCAGGGTCGGCCCTACGAGCAGTACTTC | CASSQEQGRPYEQYF
NA | TRBJ1-1 | TRBV2 | few | TGTGCCAGCAGCGCGACAGCCCAGCACACTGAAGCTTTCTTT | CASSATAQHTEAFF